Sequencing of this T cell receptor beta chain was carried out in a study of cytomegalovirus exposure and HLA in healthy donors. The PCR had 60 Vbeta and 13 Jbeta primers. Only in-frame clones appear in the TCRdb table, and some are missing; sequencing was by immunoSEQ multiplex PCR. The sample lists 250,000 to 350,000 clones; around 66% were seen once. Study results and caveats: Accurate prediction of HLA-A and HLA-B alleles (for most subjects) was reportedly achieved from TCR beta sequences. Later analysis suggested most CMV-associated TCR beta chains were HLA-restricted. Presence/absence analyses took donor sequencing depth as roughly uniform. Within an earlier analysis, most TCR beta V segments proved productive either about 87% or about 30% of the time.

Of note for this clone: Its specificity is not known.

CDR3 length equals 14 residues. The germline V and J ends were trimmed by 5 bases and 4 bases, with 15 bases remaining between them. Germline-derived CDR1 and CDR2 are SEHNR and FQNEAQ (reference sequence). Material for sequencing was PBMCs. The rearrangement joins TRBV7-9 to TRBJ2-7, with D perhaps matching TRBD2 (5 bases). The sequence came from a female donor in good health and CMV-seronegative. In DNA form, the CDR3 reads TGTGCCAGCAGCCCCCTCGAGGGTAGGTACGAGCAGTACTTC. It yields the protein CASSPLEGRYEQYF.